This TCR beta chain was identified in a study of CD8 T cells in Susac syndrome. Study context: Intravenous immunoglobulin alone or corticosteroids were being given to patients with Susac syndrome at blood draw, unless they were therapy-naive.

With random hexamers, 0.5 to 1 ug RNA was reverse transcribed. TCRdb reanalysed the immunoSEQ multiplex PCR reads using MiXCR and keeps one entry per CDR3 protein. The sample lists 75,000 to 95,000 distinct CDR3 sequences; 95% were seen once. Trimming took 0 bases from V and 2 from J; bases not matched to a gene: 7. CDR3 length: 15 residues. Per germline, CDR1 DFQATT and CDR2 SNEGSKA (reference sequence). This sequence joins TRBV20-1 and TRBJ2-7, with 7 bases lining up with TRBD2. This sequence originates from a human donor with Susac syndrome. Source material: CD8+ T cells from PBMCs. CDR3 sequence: CSARDPGGLTYEQYF. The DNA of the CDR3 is TGCAGTGCTAGAGATCCGGGAGGACTTACCTACGAGCAGTACTTC.